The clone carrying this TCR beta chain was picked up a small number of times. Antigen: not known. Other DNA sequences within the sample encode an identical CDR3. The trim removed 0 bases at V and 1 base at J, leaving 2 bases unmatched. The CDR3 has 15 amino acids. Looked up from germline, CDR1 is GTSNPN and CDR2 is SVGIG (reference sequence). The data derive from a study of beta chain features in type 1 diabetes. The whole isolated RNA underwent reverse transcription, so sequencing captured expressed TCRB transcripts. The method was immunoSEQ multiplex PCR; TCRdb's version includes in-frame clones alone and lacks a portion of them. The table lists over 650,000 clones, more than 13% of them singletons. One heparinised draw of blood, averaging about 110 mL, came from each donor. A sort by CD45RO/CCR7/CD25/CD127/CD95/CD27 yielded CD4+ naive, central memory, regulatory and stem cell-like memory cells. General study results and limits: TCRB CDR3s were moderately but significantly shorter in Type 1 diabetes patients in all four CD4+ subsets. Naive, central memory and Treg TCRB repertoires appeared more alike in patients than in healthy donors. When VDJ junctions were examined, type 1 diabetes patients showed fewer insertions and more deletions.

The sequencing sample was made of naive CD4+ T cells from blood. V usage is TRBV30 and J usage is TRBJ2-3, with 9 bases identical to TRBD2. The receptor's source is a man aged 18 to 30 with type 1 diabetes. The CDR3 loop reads CAWSVRLAGTDTQYF. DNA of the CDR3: TGTGCCTGGAGTGTACGACTAGCGGGCACAGATACGCAGTATTTT.